The sample holds one count of the clone carrying this TCR beta chain. Antigen unknown. Sample-barcoded 5' priming and a J-beta primer mix drove a second PCR of 7 to 11 cycles. With 12 random nucleotides, a template-switch adaptor tagged each individual cDNA molecule. Sequencing yielded, for each sample, at least 3 million paired-end reads carrying CDR3. One entry per CDR3 protein, called by TCRdb with MiXCR from the 5' RACE reads. The data contain almost 800,000 distinct CDR3 sequences, 58% of them singletons. These data belong to a study of blood T cells in healthy people across ages. This CDR3 is 15 amino acids long. With 7 bases removed from V and 1 base from J, the gap between germline ends came to 14 bases. Germline lookup yields CDR1 SNHLY and CDR2 FYNNEI. General study points: Unsorted PBMCs ruled out conclusive naive versus antigen-experienced comparison. In long-lived donors, naive CD4+ cell counts and diversity exceeded those of aged donors.

The sequencing input was blood. The clonotype originates from a man aged 30 to 39 in good health. The V gene is TRBV2, the J gene TRBJ2-1; D perhaps matches TRBD2 (6 bases). The CDR3 here is CASIQTRGSYNEQFF. The CDR3 coding sequence is TGTGCCAGCATTCAGACCCGGGGGTCCTACAATGAGCAGTTCTTC.